The subject of this entry is one TCR beta chain. The data were taken from a study of blood T cell repertoires in COVID-19. Study details: Italy, Spain and the United States were the sources of the convalescent and acute COVID-19 samples. PBMCs, B-cell-depleted T cells, or T cells were the source of the cDNA or gDNA that made up the material.

Recruited during active infection, patients (from Seattle) were subsequently followed longitudinally. V was clipped by 6 bases and J by 1 base, with 9 bases between them. The CDR3 consists of 13 residues. Per the authors' pipeline: For nucleated cells, counts were estimated from reference gene primer amplification. Sequencing used immunoSEQ multiplex PCR; TCRdb keeps in-frame clones, though not all of them. V and J calls and clone size are given by that table; D and trimming were obtained from the DNA. This table has approximately 340,000 clones, roughly 86% appearing once. This TCR came from a man aged 25 to 40 with COVID-19, enrolled during active disease. This chain uses TRBV12-3 or TRBV12-4 with TRBJ1-1; D may be TRBD1 (6 bases). The sample was peripheral blood. CDR3 bases: TGTGCCAGCAGACGACAGGCGAACACTGAAGCTTTCTTT. Amino acids: CASRRQANTEAFF.